This T cell receptor beta chain was captured in a study of blood T cell repertoires in COVID-19. Study-wide context: There were acute and convalescent COVID-19 samples, and they came from the United States, Italy and Spain. PBMCs, B-cell-depleted T cells, or T cells were the source of the cDNA or gDNA that made up the material.

The CDR3 covers 16 residues. V shed 0 bases, J shed 7 bases, and the junction held 8 bases outside the gene matches. Germline V lookup: CDR1 SGHVS, CDR2 FNYEAQ. In the original processing: Scientists estimated how many nucleated cells there were by amplifying reference gene primers. TCRdb keeps only in-frame clones here, not all; method: immunoSEQ multiplex PCR. V and J calls and clone size are copied from that table; D and trimming were computed from the DNA. The sample has a few hundred thousand clones, 85% to 90% seen once; the top ten hold about 5%. The gene calls are TRBV7-6 and TRBJ2-1, with TRBD2 matching 8 bases. The receptor's source is a woman aged 55-75 years with COVID-19, enrolled during active disease. What was sequenced was peripheral blood. CDR3: CASSLAPPGRGNEQFF. The CDR3 region has the DNA TGTGCCAGCAGCTTAGCGCCCCCCGGGAGGGGTAATGAGCAGTTCTTC.